This TCR beta chain emerged from a study of T cell repertoires in cytomegalovirus infection. Turning to the study itself: CMV epitopes used comprised recently identified HLA-C-restricted ones and well-studied HLA-B-restricted ones. Indications came from public TCR beta signatures; they pointed to CMV infection and to a matching HLA type.

Findings of the study overall: Adding up the frequency of public TCR beta families identified people who carried CMV plus the relevant HLA. CMV-specific HLA-C-restricted TCR beta clonotypes dominated the ex vivo response.

MiXCR, applied by TCRdb to the reads, yields one record per CDR3 protein. The table includes about 52,000 distinct CDR3 sequences, about 18% detected once. Concerning this clonotype: Its antigen is as yet unknown.

The CDR3 is 14 amino acids. V dropped 5 bases and J dropped 5 bases, with 15 bases sitting between them. Per germline, CDR1 SGHTA and CDR2 FQGTGA. The chain recombines TRBV7-3 with TRBJ2-5; tentative D call: TRBD2 (5 bases). This clonotype originated in a human donor in good health (CMV status not recorded). Some clones in this sample may be carry-over from other donors' samples. Sequenced here: CD8+ T cells from cultured PBMCs, sampled from culture after CMV antigen stimulation. The CDR3 protein is CASSTGSDGETQYF. The CDR3 region has the DNA TGTGCCAGCAGCACGGGGTCCGACGGTGAGACCCAGTACTTC.